The 5 T cell receptor beta chains below were found in one sample sequenced in a study of blood T cell repertoires in COVID-19 (dated by TCRdb to about 2020). Receptor libraries were prepared by the immunoSEQ multiplex PCR assay. Not all clones reach the TCRdb copy of this immuneACCESS table, which keeps in-frame sequences only. Checked studies attribute under half of the gap to unresolved V genes and leave the rest unexplained. The sample table contains 50,000 to 55,000 clones; only one count was recorded for about 91% of them. Approximately 4.9% of the sample comes from the top ten. Input material: peripheral blood. Receptors were obtained from a man between 60 and 75 years old with active COVID-19.

The CDR3 sequence is CASSHGTSGRRTDTQYF. The CDR3 DNA sequence: TGTGCCAGCAGCCACGGGACTAGCGGGAGGAGGACAGATACGCAGTATTTT. The V gene is TRBV7-9, the J gene TRBJ2-3; 15 nucleotides line up with TRBD2. The CDR3 loop spans 17 amino acids. Trimming took 5 bases from V and 3 from J; bases not matched to a gene: 6. Germline V gene lookup returns CDR1 SEHNR and CDR2 FQNEAQ (reference sequence).

The genes are TRBV24-1 and TRBJ2-3; tentative D call: TRBD1 (5 bases). From germline, CDR1 is KGHDR and CDR2 SFDVKD. Trimming removed 1 base at V and 2 bases at J, with 12 bases between. CDR3 length equals 16 residues. CDR3 residues: CATSDFRRDATDTQYF. CDR3 nucleotide sequence: TGTGCCACCAGTGATTTTCGCAGGGATGCCACAGATACGCAGTATTTT.

The chain uses TRBV5-1 and TRBJ2-5, with D possibly TRBD1 on 5 matching bases. Germline assignment: CDR1 SGHRS and CDR2 YFSETQ. This CDR3 spans 14 amino acids. Trimming removed 0 bases at V and 6 bases at J, with 12 bases between. The CDR3 DNA reads TGCGCCAGCAGCTTGGGTCAGGGCAGTCAGACCCAGTACTTC. Translating gives CASSLGQGSQTQYF.

The J gene is TRBJ2-2, the V gene TRBV6-6; the match to TRBD2 covers 9 bases. V lost 2 bases to trimming and J lost 7 bases; unmatched junction nucleotides: 8. The CDR3 has 16 residues. From germline, CDR1 is MNHNY and CDR2 SVGAGI (reference sequence). CDR3 bases: TGTGCCAGCAGTTACACCAGGACTAGCGAAGTCGGGGAGCTGTTTTTT. Its protein is CASSYTRTSEVGELFF.

The V call is TRBV9, the J call TRBJ1-1; weak D call: TRBD1 (6 bases). Germline V gene lookup returns CDR1 SGDLS and CDR2 YYNGEE. The length of the CDR3 is 15 residues. The V gene lost 0 bases and the J gene lost 0 bases, with 9 bases spanning the gap. CDR3 in amino acids: CASSVGDRLNTEAFF. CDR3 in DNA: TGTGCCAGCAGCGTAGGCGACAGGTTGAACACTGAAGCTTTCTTT.